The rows below give T cell receptor beta chains drawn from one sample of a study of blood T cell repertoires in COVID-19. Sequenced by immunoSEQ multiplex PCR; TCRdb stores in-frame clones only, minus some. Of about 480,000 clones listed, approximately 88% were seen once; the top ten hold around 1.9%. Sequencing was carried out using PBMCs or T cells enriched from blood (not recorded which). The receptor source for this set is a woman aged 40 to 55 who had recovered from COVID-19. Both conserved end residues are part of each CDR3. Fields, in order: D gene, clone size, J gene, V gene, CDR3 protein, CDR3 DNA. D genes are given only for firm matches. A row's size may be missing; if present it is once, few, many or a size class.

>TRBD2|-|TRBJ2-3|TRBV27
CASSPGLAGGRPDTQYF
TGTGCCAGCAGTCCCGGACTAGCGGGAGGGCGGCCAGATACGCAGTATTTT
>TRBD1|-|TRBJ2-3|TRBV23-1
CASSQPGQGNYTQYF
TGCGCCAGCAGTCAGCCGGGACAGGGGAATTATACGCAGTATTTT
>-|once|TRBJ1-4|TRBV5-1
CASSLALGGDLNEKLFF
TGCGCCAGCAGCTTGGCCTTAGGAGGGGACCTTAATGAAAAACTGTTTTTT
>TRBD2|-|TRBJ2-1|TRBV5-1
CASSPGLAGPYNEQFF
TGCGCCAGCAGCCCCGGACTAGCGGGTCCCTACAATGAGCAGTTCTTC
>-|-|TRBJ2-7|TRBV15
CATSRDPKLEQYF
TGTGCCACCAGCAGAGATCCCAAGCTCGAGCAGTACTTC
>-|-|TRBJ2-6|TRBV6-2/TRBV6-3
CASSPGGPSGANVLTF
TGTGCCAGCAGCCCCGGCGGGCCCTCTGGGGCCAACGTCCTGACTTTC
>-|-|TRBJ1-1|TRBV7-9
CASSHTENTEAFF
TGTGCCAGCAGTCACACAGAGAACACTGAAGCTTTCTTT
>TRBD1|-|TRBJ1-2|TRBV10-3
CAISARGRDHGYTF
TGTGCCATCAGTGCCAGGGGGCGCGACCATGGCTACACCTTC
>TRBD1|-|TRBJ1-5|TRBV19
CASSIDPDRGTQPQHF
TGTGCCAGTAGTATAGATCCCGACAGGGGCACCCAGCCCCAGCATTTT
>-|-|TRBJ2-1|TRBV29-1
CSVEAASQFF
TGCAGCGTTGAGGCGGCATCTCAGTTCTTC
>TRBD2|-|TRBJ2-7|TRBV5-1
CASSLASGSYEQYF
TGCGCCAGCAGCTTGGCTAGCGGGTCCTACGAGCAGTACTTC
>TRBD2|-|TRBJ2-1|TRBV7-2
CASSLAGGTNEQFF
TGTGCCAGCAGCTTAGCGGGAGGGACCAATGAGCAGTTCTTC
>TRBD1|-|TRBJ1-3|TRBV18
CASSPTGTGLNSYSGNTIYF
TGTGCCAGCTCACCTACCGGGACAGGGCTTAACTCTTACTCTGGAAACACCATATATTTT
>TRBD1|-|TRBJ2-7|TRBV3-1/TRBV3-2
CASSLGQGEPYEQYF
TGTGCCAGCAGCCTAGGACAGGGCGAACCCTACGAGCAGTACTTC
>TRBD1|once|TRBJ1-1|TRBV4-3
CASSPHTTGKNTEAFF
TGCGCCAGCAGCCCACACACGACAGGGAAAAACACTGAAGCTTTCTTT
>TRBD1|-|TRBJ1-6|TRBV7-9
CASSSQRTGESPLHF
TGTGCCAGCAGCTCCCAGAGGACAGGGGAATCACCCCTCCACTTT
>-|-|TRBJ2-3|TRBV20-1
CSANERIDTQYF
TGCAGTGCTAATGAGCGGATAGATACGCAGTATTTT
>-|-|TRBJ1-2|TRBV19
CASSRDGGHYGYTF
TGTGCCAGTAGTAGGGACGGGGGGCACTATGGCTACACCTTC
>TRBD1|-|TRBJ2-3|TRBV7-9
CASSRDRGRTDTQYF
TGTGCCAGCAGCAGAGACAGGGGGCGTACAGATACGCAGTATTTT
>-|-|TRBJ2-7|TRBV19
CASSNAGEGHVEQYF
TGTGCCAGTAGCAACGCGGGTGAGGGCCATGTAGAGCAGTACTTC
>-|once|TRBJ1-3|TRBV19
CASSPDRNTIYF
TGTGCCAGTAGTCCTGATCGGAACACCATATATTTT
>-|-|TRBJ2-1|TRBV19
CASSFTGMVNEQFF
TGTGCCAGTAGTTTTACAGGGATGGTCAATGAGCAGTTCTTC
>TRBD2|-|TRBJ2-7|TRBV7-9
CASSPEGLAGYQQYF
TGTGCCAGCAGCCCAGAAGGGCTAGCGGGATACCAGCAGTACTTC
>TRBD1|-|TRBJ2-1|TRBV5-5
CASSLKGQGSVYNEQFF
TGTGCCAGCAGCTTAAAAGGACAGGGCTCGGTATACAATGAGCAGTTCTTC
>TRBD2|-|TRBJ2-7|TRBV6-1
CASSAAGRLYEQYF
TGTGCCAGCAGTGCAGCGGGGAGGCTGTACGAGCAGTACTTC
>TRBD1|-|TRBJ2-1|TRBV6-5
CASRDRGSYNEQFF
TGTGCCAGCAGAGACAGGGGTTCCTACAATGAGCAGTTCTTC
>-|-|TRBJ2-5|TRBV10-3
CAISDVGLGGETQYF
TGTGCCATCAGTGACGTGGGGTTGGGGGGTGAGACCCAGTACTTC
>TRBD2|once|TRBJ2-3|TRBV24-1
CATSDPGLAGGPGVDTQYF
TGTGCCACCAGTGATCCCGGACTAGCGGGAGGGCCTGGAGTGGATACGCAGTATTTT
>TRBD2|once|TRBJ2-1|TRBV7-6
CASSLGPGTSFSNEQFF
TGTGCCAGCAGCTTAGGCCCCGGGACTAGTTTTTCTAATGAGCAGTTCTTC
>TRBD1|-|TRBJ2-3|TRBV12-3/TRBV12-4
CANRDRAGGTQYF
TGTGCCAACCGGGACAGGGCCGGGGGTACGCAGTATTTT
>TRBD1|-|TRBJ1-2|TRBV11-2
CASSLISALDGDRGHGYTF
TGTGCCAGCAGCTTAATTTCGGCGTTGGACGGGGACAGGGGGCATGGCTACACCTTC
>TRBD2|-|TRBJ2-1|TRBV9
CASSADGAGVRGEQFF
TGTGCCAGCAGCGCCGACGGGGCGGGGGTCCGGGGTGAGCAGTTCTTC
>-|-|TRBJ1-4|TRBV24-1
CATSARDSGGEKLFF
TGTGCCACCAGTGCCAGGGACTCGGGAGGGGAAAAACTGTTTTTT
>-|-|TRBJ2-2|TRBV6-5
CASTLRGNVAGELFF
TGTGCCAGCACCCTTCGGGGGAATGTCGCCGGGGAGCTGTTTTTT
>-|-|TRBJ1-1|TRBV7-9
CASSRAAEAFF
TGTGCCAGCAGCAGGGCCGCTGAAGCTTTCTTT
>-|-|TRBJ1-6|TRBV27
CASSLVNGPLHF
TGTGCCAGCAGTTTGGTGAACGGTCCCCTCCACTTT
>TRBD2|few|TRBJ2-5|TRBV9
CASSFQGLAGAGETQYF
TGTGCCAGCAGCTTTCAGGGACTAGCGGGAGCAGGGGAGACCCAGTACTTC
>TRBD1|-|TRBJ1-4|TRBV19
CASSRQGSNEKLFF
TGTGCCAGTAGTAGACAGGGGAGTAATGAAAAACTGTTTTTT
>-|-|TRBJ1-6|TRBV19
CASSIAFERNNSPLHF
TGTGCCAGTAGTATAGCATTTGAGCGTAATAATTCACCCCTCCACTTT
>TRBD1|few|TRBJ1-6|TRBV30
CAWSVTGPQSNSPLHF
TGTGCCTGGAGTGTGACAGGGCCCCAATCAAATTCACCCCTCCACTTT
>TRBD2|few|TRBJ2-5|TRBV7-9
CASSLAGGTRETQYF
TGTGCCAGCAGCTTGGCGGGGGGGACGCGGGAGACCCAGTACTTC
>-|-|TRBJ2-2|TRBV10-2
CASSLDSNTGELFF
TGCGCCAGCAGCCTCGACAGTAACACCGGGGAGCTGTTTTTT
>TRBD1|-|TRBJ1-4|TRBV3-1/TRBV3-2
CASSQVITSIPRDRPLRVYEKLFF
TGTGCCAGCAGCCAAGTTATTACTTCCATCCCCCGGGACAGGCCCCTGCGGGTGTACGAAAAACTGTTTTTT
>TRBD1|-|TRBJ1-4|TRBV2
CASSEDRDRELFF
TGTGCCAGCAGCGAAGACCGGGACAGGGAACTGTTTTTT
>-|-|TRBJ2-7|TRBV7-9
CASSLRQDSNTYEQYF
TGTGCCAGCAGCTTACGCCAGGACTCGAATACCTACGAGCAGTACTTC
>-|-|TRBJ1-4|TRBV19
CASSIGLGHEKLFF
TGTGCCAGTAGTATTGGCCTAGGTCATGAAAAACTGTTTTTT
>TRBD2|-|TRBJ2-1|TRBV6-5
CASSSMSGGSYNEQFF
TGTGCCAGCAGTTCCATGAGCGGGGGCTCCTACAATGAGCAGTTCTTC